Below, 32 T cell receptor beta chains from the same sample are listed, as sequenced in a study of T cells in Graves' hyperthyroidism and ophthalmopathy. Using RNA transcripts as the source, TCR beta CDR3 regions were amplified. HTBI primers were the set used in a first-round RT-PCR of the TCR CDR3. TCRdb independently ran MiXCR on the multiplex PCR reads; one entry per CDR3 protein. The sample records around 690,000 distinct CDR3 sequences, around 21% being singletons. The sample comprised blood. These receptors were obtained from a man under 40 with Graves' ophthalmopathy.

This clonotype was observed a handful of times. The rearrangement uses TRBV20-1 and TRBJ1-2; a weak D match, TRBD1 (6 bases). Trimming took off 6 bases at V and 4 bases at J, with 12 bases between the two ends. The CDR3 has 12 amino acids. Germline V lookup: CDR1 DFQATT, CDR2 SNEGSKA (reference sequence). Written as DNA, the CDR3 is TGCAGTGCATCAACAGGGCGCTATGGCTACACCTTC. It translates to CSASTGRYGYTF.

The chain links TRBV5-4 to TRBJ2-1; 9 positions agree with TRBD2. V lost 6 bases and J lost 4; bases outside the gene matches: 23. From germline, CDR1 is SGHNT and CDR2 YYREEE (reference sequence). The CDR3 contains 20 residues. DNA for the CDR3: TGTGCCAGCACCACTGAGCTCTTCCATCAGAGACTAGCGGTTTACAATGAGCAGTTCTTC. Its protein product is CASTTELFHQRLAVYNEQFF.

This clonotype has ten or more counts. This rearrangement joins TRBV5-1 to TRBJ2-7; the D is unclear. The germline V gene encodes CDR1 SGHRS and CDR2 YFSETQ. This CDR3 spans 14 amino acids. V shed 0 bases and J shed 3 bases, with 10 bases lying between them. CDR3 coding DNA: TGCGCCAGCAGCTTGGACGGGCCCCTCTACGAGCAGTACTTC. Translated: CASSLDGPLYEQYF.

This clonotype was found many times. J is TRBJ2-3 and V is TRBV20-1, with 10 nucleotides matching TRBD1. The CDR3 covers 16 residues. Germline CDR1 DFQATT, CDR2 SNEGSKA (reference sequence). V trimming: 1 base; J trimming: 0 bases; junction bases outside the gene matches: 4. CDR3 nucleotide sequence: TGCAGTGCTAGAGTGGCGGGACAGGGGAGCACAGATACGCAGTATTTT. Amino acid sequence: CSARVAGQGSTDTQYF.

The chain couples TRBV30 to TRBJ2-2; 9 nucleotides match TRBD1. The CDR3 is made up of 15 amino acids. The V gene's germline CDR1 is GTSNPN and CDR2 SVGIG (reference sequence). Germline trimming cut 0 bases from V and 6 bases from J; bases unmatched to any gene: 5. In DNA, the CDR3 is TGTGCCTGGAGTGTACCTGGGACAGGGTCCGGGGAGCTGTTTTTT. It codes for CAWSVPGTGSGELFF.

Ten or more counts support this clonotype. This sequence joins TRBV28 and TRBJ2-3; 9 nucleotides agree with TRBD2. CDR3 length: 16 amino acids. CDR1 is MDHEN and CDR2 is SYDVKM in the germline V gene. V dropped 3 bases and J dropped 3; count of bases not matched to a gene: 7. CDR3 sequence reads: CASSLWRAGGTDTQYF. The CDR3 nucleotides read TGTGCCAGCAGTTTGTGGCGAGCGGGAGGAACAGATACGCAGTATTTT.

The chain is built from TRBV20-1 and TRBJ2-5; the D gene is possibly TRBD2 (6 bases). The ends were cut back, 2 bases at V and 5 bases at J, with 9 bases in the middle. Germline lookup yields CDR1 DFQATT and CDR2 SNEGSKA (reference sequence). The CDR3 runs to 12 residues. Written as DNA, the CDR3 is TGCAGTGCTAGACTAGCGCCGGAGACCCAGTACTTC. Encoded protein: CSARLAPETQYF.

The chain combines TRBV11-3 with TRBJ1-2; maybe TRBD1 (5 bases). Trimming pared 5 bases from V and 4 bases from J, leaving 14 bases between. Germline loops: CDR1 SGHNT, CDR2 YENEEA. The CDR3 totals 14 residues. Here the CDR3 DNA reads TGTGCCAGCAGCCCAACGGGGCCCTTCTATGGCTACACCTTC. Translation: CASSPTGPFYGYTF.

V and J are TRBV6-1 and TRBJ2-1, with D perhaps matching TRBD1 or TRBD2 (6 bases each). The CDR3 runs 13 residues. Trimming stripped 7 bases from V and 14 bases from J, with 21 bases between. Germline V CDR1 and CDR2: MNHNS, SASEGT. The CDR3 DNA reads as TGTGCCAGCACCCCATCGGGGGCCGGACACAAGTTCTTC. It is translated as CASTPSGAGHKFF.

This clonotype was counted only a few times. The chain joins TRBV14 to TRBJ2-1; no definite D call. V dropped 0 bases and J dropped 4 bases, with 10 bases sitting between them. Germline values: CDR1 SGHDN, CDR2 FVKESK. The CDR3 runs to 15 residues. The CDR3: CASSQEDLRYNEQFF. The CDR3 nucleotides read TGTGCCAGCAGCCAAGAAGATTTGAGGTACAATGAGCAGTTCTTC.

This rearrangement joins TRBV28 to TRBJ1-3, with 7 bases lining up with TRBD1. The germline V gene encodes CDR1 MDHEN and CDR2 SYDVKM. This CDR3 region has 20 residues. V lost 6 bases and J lost 0; bases outside the gene matches: 20. CDR3 loop: CASSQVRGTERWLSGNTIYF. DNA for the CDR3: TGTGCCAGCAGCCAAGTTAGAGGGACAGAGCGGTGGCTCTCTGGAAACACCATATATTTT.

This clonotype was counted many times. The V and J genes are TRBV7-9 and TRBJ2-7; TRBD1 or TRBD2 may be the D gene (5 bases each). The germline CDR1 and CDR2 sequences are SEHNR and FQNEAQ (reference sequence). Between the trimmed V and J ends, which lost 0 bases and 4 bases, there was a span of 10 bases. CDR3 size: 14 residues. Here the CDR3 reads CASSLAGTVYEQYF. CDR3 DNA: TGTGCCAGCAGCTTAGCCGGGACGGTTTACGAGCAGTACTTC.

CDR3 DNA sequence: TGTGCCAGCAGCTTGGGACTAGCGGAATTCTACAATGAGCAGTTCTTC. Protein sequence: CASSLGLAEFYNEQFF. The chain has TRBV11-2 and TRBJ2-1, with TRBD2 matching over 11 bases. The CDR3 is 16 amino acids. Germline trimming cut 3 bases from V and 3 bases from J; bases unmatched to any gene: 4. The germline V gene has CDR1 SGHAT and CDR2 FQNNGV. The entire variable domain, with the rest obtained from reference TRBV11-2 and TRBJ2-1, is as follows: EAGVAQSPRYKIIEKRQSVAFWCNPISGHATLYWYQQILGQGPKLLIQFQNNGVVDDSQLPKDRFSAERLKGVDSTLKIQPAKLEDSAVYLCASSLGLAEFYNEQFFGPGTRLTVL.

This clonotype came up many times. This chain joins TRBV28 and TRBJ2-7; the D gene is possibly TRBD2 (6 bases). Germline V gene lookup returns CDR1 MDHEN and CDR2 SYDVKM. V was pared by 4 bases and J by 5 bases, with 18 bases between. The CDR3 is 15 residues long. Here the CDR3 reads CASSSTAGPRDEQYF. In DNA form, the CDR3 reads TGTGCCAGCAGTTCTACCGCGGGACCCAGAGACGAGCAGTACTTC.

This clonotype was seen repeatedly, ten times or more. As DNA, the CDR3 is TGTGCCAGCAGCGCCGAGACGCGGGAGACGGTAGAGCAGTTCTTC. As protein: CASSAETRETVEQFF. J is TRBJ2-1 and V is TRBV13, with 7 nucleotides matching TRBD2. Germline-derived CDR1 and CDR2 are PRHDT and FYEKMQ (reference sequence). The CDR3 loop spans 15 amino acids. V was pared by 5 bases and J by 10 bases, with 14 bases of the junction left unmatched. The full variable domain, in which reference TRBV13 and TRBJ2-1 provide the parts outside the CDR3, is AAGVIQSPRHLIKEKRETATLKCYPIPRHDTVYWYQQGPGQDPQFLISFYEKMQSDKGSIPDRFSAQQFSDYHSELNMSSLELGDSALYFCASSAETRETVEQFFGPGTRLTVL.

This clonotype was found a few times. This rearrangement joins TRBV6-1 to TRBJ2-7; 13 bases agree with TRBD2. The CDR3 has 16 residues. Trimming removed 5 bases from V and 5 bases from J; junction bases left unmatched: 9. Germline CDR1 MNHNS, CDR2 SASEGT. This chain's CDR3 is CASSSGTSGNENEQYF. As DNA, the CDR3 is TGTGCCAGCAGTTCGGGGACTAGCGGGAATGAAAACGAGCAGTACTTC.

This clonotype occurred many times. The chain joins TRBV5-1 to TRBJ1-1, with a tentative D call TRBD1 (6 bases). This CDR3 region has 16 residues. V lost 4 bases and J 4 bases, leaving 20 bases between the germline ends. Germline CDR1 SGHRS, CDR2 YFSETQ. The CDR3 nucleotides are TGCGCCAGCAGCCCGACCGTGGTGGGGGCGAGCACTGAAGCTTTCTTT. Translation: CASSPTVVGASTEAFF.

This clonotype appeared once. This chain connects TRBV5-1 to TRBJ2-5; 10 bases map to TRBD2. The CDR3 is 18 amino acids. V dropped 5 bases and J dropped 4; count of bases not matched to a gene: 17. Germline V lookup: CDR1 SGHRS, CDR2 YFSETQ. CDR3 sequence (DNA): TGCGCCAGCAGAAGTCCTGGACTAGCGGAATTAGGGGGAGAGACCCAGTACTTC. Translation gives CASRSPGLAELGGETQYF. Looking up the rest from reference TRBV5-1 and TRBJ2-5 gives the full variable domain: KAGVTQTPRYLIKTRGQQVTLSCSPISGHRSVSWYQQTPGQGLQFLFEYFSETQRNKGNFPGRFSGRQFSNSRSEMNVSTLELGDSALYLCASRSPGLAELGGETQYFGPGTRLLVL.

In this sample, this clonotype turned up a few times. The chain uses TRBV3-1 and TRBJ2-3; TRBD2 matches at 7 bases. The germline gives CDR1 LGHDT, CDR2 YNNKEL (reference sequence). The V and J ends lost 0 bases and 2 bases, in that order; junction bases with no gene match: 5. This CDR3 region has 16 residues. The CDR3 nucleotides are TGTGCCAGCAGCCAAGATCTTCTAGCGGTCACAGATACGCAGTATTTT. As protein: CASSQDLLAVTDTQYF.

This clonotype was detected many times. V is TRBV6-1 and J is TRBJ2-3; the D gene is possibly TRBD2 (6 bases). V lost 5 bases to trimming and J lost 3 bases, with 18 bases between them. There are 16 residues in the CDR3. Germline CDR1 reads MNHNS; CDR2 reads SASEGT. The CDR3 loop reads CASSSRDSGTTDTQYF. In DNA form, the CDR3 reads TGTGCCAGCAGTTCCCGGGACTCAGGGACTACAGATACGCAGTATTTT.

This sequence joins TRBV6-5 and TRBJ2-5, with 7 bases matching TRBD1. Trimming took 4 bases from V and 1 from J; bases not matched to a gene: 6. The CDR3 spans 15 residues. Germline CDR1 is MNHEY and CDR2 is SVGAGI. CDR3 region: CASSSMNRGQETQYF. In DNA, the CDR3 is TGTGCCAGCAGTTCCATGAACAGGGGCCAAGAGACCCAGTACTTC.

This clonotype was seen a handful of times. This could be a read error, since a much larger clone is one nucleotide away. The chain has TRBV12-3 or TRBV12-4 and TRBJ1-1, with D possibly TRBD1 on 6 matching bases. The length of the CDR3 is 13 residues. V was shortened by 7 bases and J by 4 bases, with 13 bases between the two germline ends. CDR3 nucleotides: TGTGCCAGCACCCAGGGGCTGAGCACTGAAGCTTTCTTT. Translation gives CASTQGLSTEAFF.

This clonotype was seen ten or more times. The chain carries TRBV6-5 and TRBJ1-1; D remains ambiguous. This CDR3 contains 13 residues. V lost 2 bases and J 1 base, leaving 5 bases between the germline ends. The germline V gene has CDR1 MNHEY and CDR2 SVGAGI. CDR3 coding DNA: TGTGCCAGCAGTTACGGCAAGAACACTGAAGCTTTCTTT. Residues: CASSYGKNTEAFF.

The chain carries TRBV20-1 and TRBJ1-5; D unclear. Trimming took 6 bases from V and 2 from J, leaving 20 bases between them. This CDR3 spans 16 amino acids. Germline CDR1 reads DFQATT; CDR2 reads SNEGSKA (reference sequence). The CDR3 reads CSARKGRAGGNQPQHF. The CDR3 nucleotides read TGCAGTGCGAGGAAAGGCCGGGCCGGCGGCAATCAGCCCCAGCATTTT.

In its sample, this clonotype was seen many times. The rearrangement uses TRBV2 and TRBJ1-6; a possible D gene is TRBD1 (5 bases). Trimming removed 5 bases from V and 0 bases from J, with 11 bases in between. The germline CDR1 and CDR2 sequences are SNHLY and FYNNEI. CDR3 length: 16 residues. The CDR3 DNA sequence: TGTGCCAGCAGTCGGGACTCCAGCTCCTATAATTCACCCCTCCACTTT. It codes for CASSRDSSSYNSPLHF.

In this sample, this clonotype turned up many times. The rearrangement links TRBV6-1 to TRBJ2-1, with 9 bases matching TRBD2. Germline V lookup: CDR1 MNHNS, CDR2 SASEGT. V lost 5 bases to trimming and J lost 4 bases; unmatched junction nucleotides: 9. This CDR3 comprises 16 residues. CDR3 sequence: CASSPLAGTSYNEQFF. CDR3 nucleotides: TGTGCCAGCAGTCCCCTAGCGGGAACATCATACAATGAGCAGTTCTTC.

Notes on this clonotype: At one end the junction does not follow the germline gene, possibly because of a read error. V usage is TRBV20-1 and J usage is TRBJ2-1; weak D call: TRBD2 (11 bases). CDR1 DFQATT and CDR2 SNEGSKA come from the germline V gene (reference sequence). This CDR3 region has 22 residues. CDR3 sequence reads: CSARGTGEGIAGGPRVVNEQFF. The CDR3 nucleotides read TGCAGTGCAAGAGGGACAGGGGAAGGGATAGCGGGAGGGCCCAGAGTAGTCAATGAGCAGTTCTTC.

This clonotype turned up a few times. The V and J genes are TRBV6-1 and TRBJ1-5; tentatively, D is TRBD1 (5 bases). Trimming left V 3 bases short and J 1 base short, with 10 bases between. Germline V CDR1 and CDR2: MNHNS, SASEGT. This CDR3 comprises 15 residues. Here the CDR3 DNA reads TGTGCCAGCAGTGATGAGGGGCTGAGCAATCAGCCCCAGCATTTT. Protein product: CASSDEGLSNQPQHF.

This clonotype was seen more than once but under ten times. The rearrangement uses TRBV7-9 and TRBJ2-7, with D maybe TRBD1 (6 bases). With 1 base removed from V and 0 bases from J, the gap between germline ends came to 10 bases. The germline CDR1 and CDR2 sequences are SEHNR and FQNEAQ (reference sequence). This CDR3 region has 15 residues. The CDR3 region is CASSLETGHSYEQYF. The CDR3 DNA sequence: TGTGCCAGCAGCTTAGAGACAGGCCACTCCTACGAGCAGTACTTC.

This clonotype was picked up many times. The gene calls are TRBV6-1 and TRBJ1-1; D gene uncertain. The V end lost 6 bases, the J end lost 1 base, and 3 bases lay between the germline ends. This CDR3 is 11 amino acids long. CDR1 MNHNS and CDR2 SASEGT come from the germline V gene. The CDR3, as DNA: TGTGCCAGCAGGTGGAACACTGAAGCTTTCTTT. Protein product: CASRWNTEAFF.

The chain carries TRBV27 and TRBJ2-5, with unresolved D. The germline V gene has CDR1 MNHEY and CDR2 SMNVEV (reference sequence). Trimming shortened V by 7 bases and J by 9 bases, and 30 bases separated the two germline ends. The CDR3 has 17 residues. CDR3 coding DNA: TGTGCCAGCAATTCAGGCCGAGGCGCGGCCTCCCGGATGGCCCAGTACTTC. Translating it yields CASNSGRGAASRMAQYF.

This clonotype has a count of ten or more. This chain joins TRBV19 and TRBJ2-7, with D unclear. This CDR3 region has 14 residues. Trimming shortened V by 5 bases and J by 2 bases, and 13 bases separated the two germline ends. CDR1 LNHDA and CDR2 SQIVND come from the germline V gene (reference sequence). The CDR3 loop reads CASSPWTETYEQYF. CDR3 sequence (DNA): TGTGCCAGTAGTCCATGGACGGAGACCTACGAGCAGTACTTC.